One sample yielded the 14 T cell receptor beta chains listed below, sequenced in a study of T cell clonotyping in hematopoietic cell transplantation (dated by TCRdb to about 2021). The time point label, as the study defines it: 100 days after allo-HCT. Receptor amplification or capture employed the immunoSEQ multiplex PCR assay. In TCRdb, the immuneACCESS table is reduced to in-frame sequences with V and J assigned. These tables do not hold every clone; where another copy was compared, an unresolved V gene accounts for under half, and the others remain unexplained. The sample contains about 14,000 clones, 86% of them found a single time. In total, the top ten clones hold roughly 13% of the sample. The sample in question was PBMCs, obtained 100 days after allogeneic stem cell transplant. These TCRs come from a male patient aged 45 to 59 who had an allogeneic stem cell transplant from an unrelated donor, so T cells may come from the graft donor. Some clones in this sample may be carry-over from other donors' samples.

The CDR3 is CASRLGLAGADTQYF. The CDR3 region has the DNA TGTGCCAGCAGATTGGGACTAGCGGGAGCAGATACGCAGTATTTT. The chain couples TRBV27 to TRBJ2-3, with 14 nucleotides matching TRBD2. The CDR3 is 15 residues long. From germline, CDR1 is MNHEY and CDR2 SMNVEV (reference sequence). With V trimmed by 6 bases and J by 4 bases, 3 bases remained unmatched.

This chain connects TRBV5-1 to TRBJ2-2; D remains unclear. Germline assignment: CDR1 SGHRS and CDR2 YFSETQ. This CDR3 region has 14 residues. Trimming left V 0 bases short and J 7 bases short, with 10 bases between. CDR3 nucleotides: TGCGCCAGCAGCTTGGATCCAGGAAGCGGGGAGCTGTTTTTT. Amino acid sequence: CASSLDPGSGELFF. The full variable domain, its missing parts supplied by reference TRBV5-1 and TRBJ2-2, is KAGVTQTPRYLIKTRGQQVTLSCSPISGHRSVSWYQQTPGQGLQFLFEYFSETQRNKGNFPGRFSGRQFSNSRSEMNVSTLELGDSALYLCASSLDPGSGELFFGEGSRLTVL.

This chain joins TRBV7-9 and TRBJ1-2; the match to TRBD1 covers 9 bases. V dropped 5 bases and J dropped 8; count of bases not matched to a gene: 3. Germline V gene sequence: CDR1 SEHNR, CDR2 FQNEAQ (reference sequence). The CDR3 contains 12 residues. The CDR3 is CASSRQGDGYTF. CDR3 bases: TGTGCCAGCAGCAGACAGGGGGACGGCTACACCTTC. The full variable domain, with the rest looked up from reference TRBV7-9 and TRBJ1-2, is DTGVSQNPRHKITKRGQNVTFRCDPISEHNRLYWYRQTLGQGPEFLTYFQNEAQLEKSRLLSDRFSAERPKGSFSTLEIQRTEQGDSAMYLCASSRQGDGYTFGSGTRLTVV.

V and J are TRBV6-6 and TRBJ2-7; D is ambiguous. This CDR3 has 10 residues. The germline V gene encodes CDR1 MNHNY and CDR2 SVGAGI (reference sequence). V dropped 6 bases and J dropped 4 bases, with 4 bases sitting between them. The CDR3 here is CASRDYEQYF. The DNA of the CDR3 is TGTGCCAGCAGGGATTACGAGCAGTACTTC.

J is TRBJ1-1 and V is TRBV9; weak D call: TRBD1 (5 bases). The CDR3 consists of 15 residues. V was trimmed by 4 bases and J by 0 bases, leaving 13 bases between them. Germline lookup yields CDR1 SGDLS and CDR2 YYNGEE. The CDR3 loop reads CASSPPRGVNTEAFF. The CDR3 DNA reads TGTGCCAGCAGCCCCCCCCGGGGGGTGAACACTGAAGCTTTCTTT. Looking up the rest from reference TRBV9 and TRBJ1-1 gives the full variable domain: DSGVTQTPKHLITATGQRVTLRCSPRSGDLSVYWYQQSLDQGLQFLIQYYNGEERAKGNILERFSAQQFPDLHSELNLSSLELGDSALYFCASSPPRGVNTEAFFGQGTRLTVV.

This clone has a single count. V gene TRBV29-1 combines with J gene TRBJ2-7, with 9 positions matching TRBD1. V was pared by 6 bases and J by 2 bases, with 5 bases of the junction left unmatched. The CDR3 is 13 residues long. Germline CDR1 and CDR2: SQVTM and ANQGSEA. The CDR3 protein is CSVSQGAAYEQYF. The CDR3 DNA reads TGCAGCGTATCACAGGGGGCGGCCTACGAGCAGTACTTC.

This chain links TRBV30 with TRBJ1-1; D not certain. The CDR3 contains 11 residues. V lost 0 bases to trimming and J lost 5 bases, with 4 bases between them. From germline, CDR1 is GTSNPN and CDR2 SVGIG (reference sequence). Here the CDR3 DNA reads TGTGCCTGGAGTGTCCTGACTGAAGCTTTCTTT. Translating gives CAWSVLTEAFF.

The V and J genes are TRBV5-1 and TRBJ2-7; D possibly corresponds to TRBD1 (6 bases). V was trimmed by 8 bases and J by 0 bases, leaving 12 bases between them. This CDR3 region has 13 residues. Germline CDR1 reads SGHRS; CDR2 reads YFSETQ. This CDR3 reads CASRRGSSYEQYF. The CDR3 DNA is TGCGCCAGTCGTAGGGGGAGCTCCTACGAGCAGTACTTC.

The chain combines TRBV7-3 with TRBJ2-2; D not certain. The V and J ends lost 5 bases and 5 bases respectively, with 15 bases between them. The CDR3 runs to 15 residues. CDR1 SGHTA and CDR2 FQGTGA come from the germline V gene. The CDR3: CASSPHNSLTGELFF. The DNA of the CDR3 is TGTGCCAGCAGCCCCCATAACAGCTTAACCGGGGAGCTGTTTTTT. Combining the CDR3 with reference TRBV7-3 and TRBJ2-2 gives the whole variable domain GAGVSQTPSNKVTEKGKYVELRCDPISGHTALYWYRQSLGQGPEFLIYFQGTGAADDSGLPNDRFFAVRPEGSVSTLKIQRTERGDSAVYLCASSPHNSLTGELFFGEGSRLTVL.

The CDR3 sequence is CASSIDSTGVIGYTF. The CDR3 DNA is TGTGCCAGTAGTATAGACTCGACAGGGGTAATCGGCTACACCTTC. The V gene is TRBV19, the J gene TRBJ1-2; 8 nucleotides align to TRBD1. Unmatched junction bases numbered 8, after V lost 0 bases and J lost 8 bases. The CDR3 has 15 residues. Per germline, CDR1 LNHDA and CDR2 SQIVND (reference sequence).

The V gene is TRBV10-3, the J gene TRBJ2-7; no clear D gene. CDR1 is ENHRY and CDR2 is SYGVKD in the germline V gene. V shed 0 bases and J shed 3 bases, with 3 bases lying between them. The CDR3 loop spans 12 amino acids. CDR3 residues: CAISESDYEQYF. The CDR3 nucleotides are TGTGCCATCAGTGAGTCAGACTACGAGCAGTACTTC.

CDR3 in amino acids: CASSLSPQGMGEKLFF. DNA for the CDR3: TGTGCCAGCAGCTTAAGCCCCCAGGGGATGGGCGAAAAACTGTTTTTT. This chain links TRBV7-6 with TRBJ1-4; D is possibly TRBD1 (6 bases). V lost 2 bases and J 8 bases, leaving 18 bases between the germline ends. CDR3 length: 16 amino acids. The germline gives CDR1 SGHVS, CDR2 FNYEAQ.

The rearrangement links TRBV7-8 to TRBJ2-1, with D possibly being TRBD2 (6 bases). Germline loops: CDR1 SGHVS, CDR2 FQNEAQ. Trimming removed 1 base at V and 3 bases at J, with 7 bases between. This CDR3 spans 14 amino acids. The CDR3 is CASSLEDYYNEQFF. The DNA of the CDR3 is TGTGCCAGCAGCTTAGAGGACTACTACAATGAGCAGTTCTTC.

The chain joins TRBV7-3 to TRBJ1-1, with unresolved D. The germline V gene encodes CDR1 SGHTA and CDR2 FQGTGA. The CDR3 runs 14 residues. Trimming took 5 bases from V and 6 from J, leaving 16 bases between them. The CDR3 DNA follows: TGTGCCAGCAGCACAACTCCCCAAGCGGCTGAAGCTTTCTTT. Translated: CASSTTPQAAEAFF.